Shown below are 9 T cell receptor beta chains from a single sample sequenced in a study of T cell responses to AZD1222 COVID-19 vaccine. Method: immunoSEQ multiplex PCR; TCRdb's copy keeps in-frame clones and lacks some. The sample contains 100,000 or so clones, about four fifths of which appear only once. The sample in question was peripheral blood, obtained on day 0 of AZD1222 vaccination. These TCRs come from an adult in good health.

A few counts support this clone. The J gene is TRBJ2-2, the V gene TRBV6-4; no firm D call. This CDR3 is built from 14 residues. Trimming removed 5 bases from V and 2 bases from J, with 9 bases in between. Germline CDR1 MRHNA, CDR2 SNTAGT. The CDR3 DNA sequence: TGTGCCAGCAGTTTGGACGGTAACACCGGGGAGCTGTTTTTT. Protein product: CASSLDGNTGELFF.

This sequence joins TRBV7-9 and TRBJ1-2, with D possibly matching TRBD1 (5 bases). Trimming shortened V by 0 bases and J by 0 bases, and 14 bases separated the two germline ends. The CDR3 length is 17 residues. The germline CDR1 and CDR2 sequences are SEHNR and FQNEAQ (reference sequence). As DNA, the CDR3 is TGTGCCAGCAGCTTAGCGGGCCAGGGACGAGCTAACTATGGCTACACCTTC. Amino acid sequence: CASSLAGQGRANYGYTF.

V usage is TRBV7-2 and J usage is TRBJ2-1; D remains ambiguous. The CDR3 has 15 residues. Deletions cut 0 bases from V and 0 bases from J, with 6 bases between. Looked up from germline, CDR1 is SGHTA and CDR2 is FQGNSA. As DNA, the CDR3 is TGTGCCAGCAGCTTAGCGTACGGCTCCTACAATGAGCAGTTCTTC. It encodes CASSLAYGSYNEQFF.

The chain uses TRBV10-3 and TRBJ2-2; 7 bases agree with TRBD1. Unmatched junction bases numbered 3, after V lost 11 bases and J lost 0 bases. Germline lookup yields CDR1 ENHRY and CDR2 SYGVKD. This CDR3 has 13 amino acids. The CDR3: CAVGTANTGELFF. The CDR3 DNA is TGTGCCGTAGGGACAGCGAACACCGGGGAGCTGTTTTTT.

The chain has TRBV29-1 and TRBJ2-1; tentatively, D is TRBD1 (6 bases). CDR1 is SQVTM, CDR2 ANQGSEA, per germline. The CDR3 consists of 11 residues. V was trimmed by 3 bases and J by 6 bases, leaving 6 bases between them. The CDR3 protein is CSVDRGNEQFF. The CDR3 nucleotides are TGCAGCGTTGACAGGGGCAATGAGCAGTTCTTC.

This clone was detected a few times. The chain recombines TRBV12-3 or TRBV12-4 with TRBJ1-5; D is uncertain. Trimming stripped 2 bases from V and 1 base from J, with 3 bases between. This CDR3 contains 13 residues. CDR3 coding DNA: TGTGCCAGCAGTTTAACCAGCAATCAGCCCCAGCATTTT. Amino acids: CASSLTSNQPQHF.

This clone was seen once. The V and J genes are TRBV12-3 or TRBV12-4 and TRBJ2-1, with no clear D. This CDR3 spans 12 amino acids. The V end was cut by 7 bases, the J end by 8 bases, with 12 bases between. Here the CDR3 DNA reads TGTGCCAGCACTTCCCCGACCCATGAGCAGTTCTTC. Translation gives CASTSPTHEQFF.

The genes are TRBV7-2 and TRBJ1-2, with 11 bases that match TRBD1. The ends lost 0 bases at V and 8 bases at J; junction bases unmatched: 11. Germline V gives CDR1 SGHTA, CDR2 FQGNSA. The CDR3 is 17 amino acids. The CDR3 reads CASSLAFIGQGAFGYTF. The DNA of the CDR3 is TGTGCCAGCAGCTTAGCCTTTATAGGACAGGGGGCCTTCGGCTACACCTTC.

The rearrangement joins TRBV6-5 to TRBJ2-2; D gene unclear. Germline V gene data show CDR1 as MNHEY and CDR2 as SVGAGI. The CDR3 sequence is 14 residues long. Trimming pared 6 bases from V and 1 base from J, leaving 9 bases between. The DNA for the CDR3 is TGTGCCAGCAGGGGAAGATTGAACACCGGGGAGCTGTTTTTT. This encodes CASRGRLNTGELFF.